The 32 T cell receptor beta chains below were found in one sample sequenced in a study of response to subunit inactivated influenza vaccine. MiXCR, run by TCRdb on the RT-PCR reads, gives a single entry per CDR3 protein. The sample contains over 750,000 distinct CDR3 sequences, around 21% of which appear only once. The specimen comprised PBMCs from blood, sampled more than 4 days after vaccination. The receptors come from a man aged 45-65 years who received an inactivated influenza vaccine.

The CDR3 is CAAYPVASGGYEQYF. In DNA, the CDR3 is TGTGCCGCCTACCCTGTGGCTAGCGGGGGCTACGAGCAGTACTTC. V usage is TRBV2 and J usage is TRBJ2-7; 10 nucleotides match TRBD2. Per the germline V gene, CDR1 is SNHLY and CDR2 is FYNNEI. This CDR3 has 15 amino acids. J was trimmed by 3 bases and V by 11 bases; bases with no gene match: 13.

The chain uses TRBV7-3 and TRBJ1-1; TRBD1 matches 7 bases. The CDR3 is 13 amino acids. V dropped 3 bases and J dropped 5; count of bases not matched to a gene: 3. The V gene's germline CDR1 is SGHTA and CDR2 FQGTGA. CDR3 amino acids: CASSFQTGTEAFF. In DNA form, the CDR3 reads TGTGCCAGCAGCTTCCAGACAGGGACTGAAGCTTTCTTT.

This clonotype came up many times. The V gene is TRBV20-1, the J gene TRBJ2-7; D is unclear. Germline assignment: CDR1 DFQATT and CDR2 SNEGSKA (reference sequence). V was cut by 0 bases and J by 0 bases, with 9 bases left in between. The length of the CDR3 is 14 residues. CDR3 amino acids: CSAREGSYSYEQYF. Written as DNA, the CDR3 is TGCAGTGCTAGAGAGGGCAGCTACTCCTACGAGCAGTACTTC.

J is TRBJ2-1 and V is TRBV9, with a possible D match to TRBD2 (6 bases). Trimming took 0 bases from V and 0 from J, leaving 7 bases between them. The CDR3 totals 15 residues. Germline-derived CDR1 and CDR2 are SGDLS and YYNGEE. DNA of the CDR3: TGTGCCAGCAGCGTAGGACTAGTCTCCTACAATGAGCAGTTCTTC. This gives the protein CASSVGLVSYNEQFF. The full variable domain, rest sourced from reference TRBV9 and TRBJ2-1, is DSGVTQTPKHLITATGQRVTLRCSPRSGDLSVYWYQQSLDQGLQFLIQYYNGEERAKGNILERFSAQQFPDLHSELNLSSLELGDSALYFCASSVGLVSYNEQFFGPGTRLTVL.

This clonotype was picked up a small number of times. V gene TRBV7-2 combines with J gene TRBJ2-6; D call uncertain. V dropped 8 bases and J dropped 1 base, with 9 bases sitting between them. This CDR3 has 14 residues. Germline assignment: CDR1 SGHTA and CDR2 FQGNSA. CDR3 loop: CASCYPSGANVLTF. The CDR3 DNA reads TGTGCCAGCTGCTACCCTTCTGGGGCCAACGTCCTGACTTTC.

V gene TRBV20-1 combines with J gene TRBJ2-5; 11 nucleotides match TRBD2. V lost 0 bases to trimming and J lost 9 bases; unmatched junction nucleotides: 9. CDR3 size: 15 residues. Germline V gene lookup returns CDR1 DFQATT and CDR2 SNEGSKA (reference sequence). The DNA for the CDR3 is TGCAGTGCTAGAGATGGGACTAGCGGCCACGGTCCCCAGTACTTC. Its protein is CSARDGTSGHGPQYF.

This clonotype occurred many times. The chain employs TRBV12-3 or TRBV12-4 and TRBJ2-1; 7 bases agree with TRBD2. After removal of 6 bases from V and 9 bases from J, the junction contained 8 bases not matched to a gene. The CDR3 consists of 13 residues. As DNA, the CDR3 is TGTGCCAGCAGCCCGAGCGGGGCAGGTGAGCAGTTCTTC. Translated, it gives CASSPSGAGEQFF.

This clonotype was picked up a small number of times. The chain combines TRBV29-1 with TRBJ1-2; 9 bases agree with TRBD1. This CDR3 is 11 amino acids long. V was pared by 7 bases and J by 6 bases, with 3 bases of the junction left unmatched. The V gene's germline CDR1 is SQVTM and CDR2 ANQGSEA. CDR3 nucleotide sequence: TGCAGCGCCCGGACAGGGGATGGCTACACCTTC. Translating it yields CSARTGDGYTF.

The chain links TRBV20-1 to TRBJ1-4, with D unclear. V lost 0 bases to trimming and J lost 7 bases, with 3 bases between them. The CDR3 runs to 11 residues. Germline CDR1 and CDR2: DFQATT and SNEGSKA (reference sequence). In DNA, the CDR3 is TGCAGTGCTAGAGATAGTGAAAAACTGTTTTTT. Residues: CSARDSEKLFF.

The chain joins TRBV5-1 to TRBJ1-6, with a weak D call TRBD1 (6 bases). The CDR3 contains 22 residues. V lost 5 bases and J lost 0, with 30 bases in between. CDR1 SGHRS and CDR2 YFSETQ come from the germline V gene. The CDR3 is CASSVVPPDVAGASSYNSPLHF. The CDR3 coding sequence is TGCGCCAGCAGTGTGGTCCCCCCGGATGTCGCAGGGGCCAGCTCCTATAATTCACCCCTCCACTTT.

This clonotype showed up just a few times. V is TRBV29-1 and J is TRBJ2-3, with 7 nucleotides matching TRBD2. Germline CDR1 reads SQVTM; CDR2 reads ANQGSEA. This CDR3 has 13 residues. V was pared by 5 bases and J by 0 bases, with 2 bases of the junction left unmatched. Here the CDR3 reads CSVLRGSTDTQYF. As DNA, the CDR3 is TGCAGCGTTCTGCGGGGGAGCACAGATACGCAGTATTTT.

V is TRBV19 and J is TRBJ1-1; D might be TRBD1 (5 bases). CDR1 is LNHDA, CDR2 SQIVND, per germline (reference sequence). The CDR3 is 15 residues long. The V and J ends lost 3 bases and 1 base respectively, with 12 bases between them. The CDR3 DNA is TGTGCCAGTAGTATTCGACGGGGGAGGAACACTGAAGCTTTCTTT. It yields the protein CASSIRRGRNTEAFF.

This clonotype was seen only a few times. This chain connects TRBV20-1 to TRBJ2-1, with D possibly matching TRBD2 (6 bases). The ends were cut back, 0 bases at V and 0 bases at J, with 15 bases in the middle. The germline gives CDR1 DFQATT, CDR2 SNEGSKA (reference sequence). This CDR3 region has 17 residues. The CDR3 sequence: CSARDLMRGSSYNEQFF. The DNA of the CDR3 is TGCAGTGCTAGAGATTTAATGCGGGGAAGCTCCTACAATGAGCAGTTCTTC.

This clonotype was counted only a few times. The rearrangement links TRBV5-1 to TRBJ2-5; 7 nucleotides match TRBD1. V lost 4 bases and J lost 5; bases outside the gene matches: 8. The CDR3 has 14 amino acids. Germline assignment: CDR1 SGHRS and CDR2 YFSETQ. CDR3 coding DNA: TGCGCCAGCAGCGCACAGGGGTGGAGGGAGACCCAGTACTTC. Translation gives CASSAQGWRETQYF.

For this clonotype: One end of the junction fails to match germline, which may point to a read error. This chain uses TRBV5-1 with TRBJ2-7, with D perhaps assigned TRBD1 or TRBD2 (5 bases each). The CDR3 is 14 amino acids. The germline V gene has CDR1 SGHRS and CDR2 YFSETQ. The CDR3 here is CASSNWGRSSEQYF. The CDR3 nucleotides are TGCGCCAGCAGCAATTGGGGGAGATCCTCCGAGCAGTACTTC.

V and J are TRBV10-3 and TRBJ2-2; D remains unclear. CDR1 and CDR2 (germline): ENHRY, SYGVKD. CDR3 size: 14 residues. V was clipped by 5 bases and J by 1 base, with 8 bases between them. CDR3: CAISIQLNTGELFF. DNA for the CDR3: TGTGCCATCAGTATACAACTGAACACCGGGGAGCTGTTTTTT.

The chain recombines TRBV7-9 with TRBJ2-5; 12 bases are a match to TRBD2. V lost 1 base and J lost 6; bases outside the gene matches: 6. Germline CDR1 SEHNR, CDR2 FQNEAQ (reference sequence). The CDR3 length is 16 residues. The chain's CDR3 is CASSLGSSGGAQTQYF. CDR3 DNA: TGTGCCAGCAGCTTAGGATCTAGCGGGGGGGCGCAGACCCAGTACTTC.

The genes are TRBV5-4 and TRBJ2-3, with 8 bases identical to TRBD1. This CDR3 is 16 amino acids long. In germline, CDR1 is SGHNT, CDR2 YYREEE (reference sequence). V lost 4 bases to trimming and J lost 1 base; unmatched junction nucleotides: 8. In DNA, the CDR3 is TGTGCCAGCAGCCACTTGACAGGGGTGCGCACAGATACGCAGTATTTT. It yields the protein CASSHLTGVRTDTQYF.

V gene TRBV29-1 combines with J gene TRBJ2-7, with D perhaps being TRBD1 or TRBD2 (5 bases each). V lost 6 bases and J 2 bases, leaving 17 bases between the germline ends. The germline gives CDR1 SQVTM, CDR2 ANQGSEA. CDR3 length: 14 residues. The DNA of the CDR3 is TGCAGCGTCGCCGGGACCCGAAACGCCTACGAGCAGTACTTC. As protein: CSVAGTRNAYEQYF.

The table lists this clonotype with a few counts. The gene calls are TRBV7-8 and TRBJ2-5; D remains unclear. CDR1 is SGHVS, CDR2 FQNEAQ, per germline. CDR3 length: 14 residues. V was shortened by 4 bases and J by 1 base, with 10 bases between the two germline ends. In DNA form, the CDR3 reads TGTGCCAGCAGCTCCTCGCAGTTCCAAGAGACCCAGTACTTC. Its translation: CASSSSQFQETQYF.

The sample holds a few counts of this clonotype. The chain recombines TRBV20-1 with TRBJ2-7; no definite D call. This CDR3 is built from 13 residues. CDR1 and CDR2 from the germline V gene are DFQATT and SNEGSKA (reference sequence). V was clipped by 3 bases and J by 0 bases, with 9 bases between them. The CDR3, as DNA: TGCAGTGCTAGTCGTTCCAGCTCCTACGAGCAGTACTTC. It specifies CSASRSSSYEQYF.

The CDR3: CASSLEGVGQETQYF. The CDR3 bases are TGTGCCAGCAGTTTGGAGGGCGTGGGGCAAGAGACCCAGTACTTC. This chain connects TRBV12-3 or TRBV12-4 to TRBJ2-5, with D possibly being TRBD2 (6 bases). The CDR3 totals 15 residues. V shed 3 bases and J shed 2 bases, with 13 bases lying between them.

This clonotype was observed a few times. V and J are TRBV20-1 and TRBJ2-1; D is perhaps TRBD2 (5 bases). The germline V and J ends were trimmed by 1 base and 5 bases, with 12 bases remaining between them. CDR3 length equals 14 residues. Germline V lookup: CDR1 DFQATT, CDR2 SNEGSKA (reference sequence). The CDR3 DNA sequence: TGCAGTGCTAGAGCAGGCGGGTATCACAATGAGCAGTTCTTC. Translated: CSARAGGYHNEQFF.

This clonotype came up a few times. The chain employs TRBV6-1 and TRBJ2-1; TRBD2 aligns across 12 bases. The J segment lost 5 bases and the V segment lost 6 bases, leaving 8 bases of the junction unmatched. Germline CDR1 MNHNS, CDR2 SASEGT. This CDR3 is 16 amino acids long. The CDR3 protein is CASRASGGARNNEQFF. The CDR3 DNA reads TGTGCCAGCAGAGCTAGCGGGGGGGCACGGAACAATGAGCAGTTCTTC.

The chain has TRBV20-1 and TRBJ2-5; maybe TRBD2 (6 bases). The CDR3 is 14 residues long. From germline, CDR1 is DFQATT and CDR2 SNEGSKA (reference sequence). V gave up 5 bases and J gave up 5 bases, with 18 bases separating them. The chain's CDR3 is CSAQSLGLRETQYF. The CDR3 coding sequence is TGCAGTGCTCAATCCCTAGGACTAAGGGAGACCCAGTACTTC.

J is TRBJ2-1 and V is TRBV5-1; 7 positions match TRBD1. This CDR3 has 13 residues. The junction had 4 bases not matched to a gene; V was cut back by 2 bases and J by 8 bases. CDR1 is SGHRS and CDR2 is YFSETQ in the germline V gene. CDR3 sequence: CASSLDRVYEQFF. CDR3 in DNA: TGCGCCAGCAGCTTAGACAGGGTCTATGAGCAGTTCTTC.

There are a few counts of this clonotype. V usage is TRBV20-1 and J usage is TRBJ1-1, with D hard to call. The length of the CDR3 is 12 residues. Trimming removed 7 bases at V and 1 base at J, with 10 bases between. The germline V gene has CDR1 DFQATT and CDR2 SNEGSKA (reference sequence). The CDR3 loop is CSVSDPNTEAFF. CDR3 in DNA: TGCAGTGTCTCGGACCCGAACACTGAAGCTTTCTTT.

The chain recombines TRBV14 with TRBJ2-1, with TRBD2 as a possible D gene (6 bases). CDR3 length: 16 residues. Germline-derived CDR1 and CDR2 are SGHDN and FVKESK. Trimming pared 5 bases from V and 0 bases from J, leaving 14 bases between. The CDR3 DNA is TGTGCCAGCAGCGCCCGACTAGTTAGCTCCTACAATGAGCAGTTCTTC. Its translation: CASSARLVSSYNEQFF.

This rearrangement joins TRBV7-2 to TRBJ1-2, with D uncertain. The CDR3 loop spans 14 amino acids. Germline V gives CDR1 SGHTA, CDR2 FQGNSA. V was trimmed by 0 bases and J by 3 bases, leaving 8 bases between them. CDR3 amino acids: CASSLAPGYYGYTF. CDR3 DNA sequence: TGTGCCAGCAGCTTAGCGCCGGGATACTATGGCTACACCTTC.

CDR3 in amino acids: CASSTGRSQYF. DNA for the CDR3: TGTGCCAGCAGCACCGGTCGATCACAGTATTTT. The V call is TRBV9, the J call TRBJ2-3; D ambiguous. The length of the CDR3 is 11 residues. The V gene lost 4 bases and the J gene lost 12 bases, with 12 bases spanning the gap. The V gene's germline CDR1 is SGDLS and CDR2 YYNGEE.

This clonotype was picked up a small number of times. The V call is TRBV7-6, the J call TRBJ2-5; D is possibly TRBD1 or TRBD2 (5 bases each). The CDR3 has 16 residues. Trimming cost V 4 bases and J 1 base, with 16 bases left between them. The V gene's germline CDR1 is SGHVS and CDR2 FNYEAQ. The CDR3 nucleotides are TGTGCCAGCAGCTGGGGGAGCTCTTTATTCCAAGAGACCCAGTACTTC. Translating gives CASSWGSSLFQETQYF.

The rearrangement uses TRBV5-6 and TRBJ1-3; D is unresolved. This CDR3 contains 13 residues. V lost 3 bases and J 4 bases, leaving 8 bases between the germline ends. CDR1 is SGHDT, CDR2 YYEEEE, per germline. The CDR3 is CASSSSRGNTIYF. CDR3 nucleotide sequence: TGTGCCAGCAGCTCCTCAAGAGGAAACACCATATATTTT.